This TCR beta chain was recovered during a study of T cell clones after liver transplantation (dated by TCRdb to between 2017 and 2020). Study-wide context: The samples were obtained from ITN030ST, a randomized trial that attempted immunosuppression withdrawal within 2 years after liver transplantation. No induction therapy was given to the subjects, and standard immunosuppression was administered until randomization at 12-24 months post-transplant. To count as tolerant, a recipient had to stay completely off immunosuppression for at least one year without liver enzymes climbing beyond twice the upper limit of normal. The studied cohort comprised 8 liver transplant recipients, 3 classified as tolerant and 5 as non-tolerant. Of the eight recipients, a few were HCV-positive, while the remaining recipients had been transplanted for non-autoimmune, non-viral indications. Donor-reactive T cell clones were identified by TCRbeta sequencing after a pre-transplant mixed lymphocyte reaction and then tracked in post-transplant blood. As an antigen-independent comparator for the donor-reactive sequences, third party-reactive TCRbeta sequences from pre-transplant MLRs were identified as well. Blood samples were taken pre-transplant, pre-randomization before withdrawal, and post-randomization after full withdrawal or failed withdrawal. Results the study describes overall, beyond this receptor: In 5 of 8 subjects, regardless of tolerance or HCV status, circulating donor-reactive CD4 TCRbeta sequences dropped significantly post-transplant. Donor-reactive sequences decreased more than third party-reactive sequences, which suggests partial antigen-specific deletion that was not related to withdrawal success. In two subjects, low numbers of available donor cells limited the measurable donor-reactive repertoire. Since no allograft tissue specimens were available, donor-reactive T cells may have migrated into the graft instead of being deleted. When repertoire turnover was taken into account, detection of donor-reactive sequences was significantly reduced in 7 of 8 subjects for CD4 and in 8 of 8 subjects for CD8. Conclusions were preliminary, limited by small, heterogeneous patient numbers and non-standardized post-transplant time points.

Thawed unstimulated PBMCs were stained for CD3, CD4 and CD8 and FACS-sorted into CD3+CD4+ and CD3+CD8+ populations. Randomization to immunosuppression withdrawal applied to every one of the 8 studied subjects. The Qiagen DNeasy Blood and Tissue Kit was used to isolate genomic DNA. Inclusive of the bounding cysteine and phenylalanine, the CDR3 is 12 residues long. The sequence is cut down to CDR3 DNA, 36 bases in frame from base 1. CDR1 and CDR2, per the germline V gene (reference sequence), are SEHNR and FQNEAQ. V and J lose 5 bases and 4 bases, and a span of 8 bases separates them. High-throughput TCRbeta CDR3 sequencing of frozen genomic DNA was performed by immunoSEQ, including PCR amplification, mapping, bias correction and internal controls. Regarding the original processing steps: Productive rearrangements were retained, and unique TCRbeta sequences were defined by the CDR3 nucleotide sequence together with the V and J gene. A sequence counted as donor-reactive only if the sequence showed at least 5-fold expansion in CFSE-low cells compared with unstimulated pre-transplant cells and had a frequency of at least 0.01%. Per-subject minimum frequency thresholds, based on the lowest-template unstimulated sample, ensured at least 90% detection power. Repertoire turnover was measured by Jensen-Shannon divergence between the top 1000 TCRbeta sequences post- and pre-transplant. Changes in detection of donor-reactive sequences were tested with two-sided Fisher's exact tests. TCRdb obtained this table from immuneACCESS and retained in-frame rearrangements with V and J assigned. These tables miss some clones; where compared with another copy, unresolved V genes account for less than half of the shortfall, and the remainder is unexplained. V and J calls and clone size are given by that table; D and trimming were obtained from the DNA. This sample lists some 120,000 clones; 90% were detected once. Roughly 0.8% of the sample is in the top ten clones.

On this clone: It has no known antigen specificity. No base quality values were provided; no much bigger clone lies one nucleotide off.

The sample in question was CD4+ T cells from blood, obtained 12 months after liver transplant. The clonotype was recovered from a human patient who received a liver transplant. In patients who had a transplant, some T cells may come from the graft donor. The chain is encoded by TRBV7-9 joined to TRBJ1-2; the D gene is not confidently resolved. DNA sequence: TGTGCCAGCAGCGGCGAGGCCTATGGCTACACCTTC. This is translated as CASSGEAYGYTF.